The 23 T cell receptor beta chains below come from one sample, sequenced in a study of T cell responses to AZD1222 COVID-19 vaccine. Assay: immunoSEQ multiplex PCR; the TCRdb copy retains only in-frame clones and omits some. The profile shows over 65,000 clones, 88% of them singletons. The material was peripheral blood, obtained 28 days after the second AZD1222 dose. All receptors come from an adult who received the AZD1222 COVID-19 vaccine.

V usage is TRBV9 and J usage is TRBJ2-5; 7 bases are a match to TRBD1. V was pared by 3 bases and J by 0 bases, with 5 bases of the junction left unmatched. Germline CDR1 and CDR2: SGDLS and YYNGEE. The CDR3 is 15 residues long. CDR3 sequence: CASSAHDRDQETQYF. The CDR3 DNA is TGTGCCAGCAGCGCCCATGACAGGGACCAAGAGACCCAGTACTTC. Full variable domain (rest looked up from reference TRBV9 and TRBJ2-5): DSGVTQTPKHLITATGQRVTLRCSPRSGDLSVYWYQQSLDQGLQFLIQYYNGEERAKGNILERFSAQQFPDLHSELNLSSLELGDSALYFCASSAHDRDQETQYFGPGTRLLVL.

V is TRBV10-3 and J is TRBJ1-1; 7 bases map to TRBD1. Unmatched junction bases numbered 11, after V lost 6 bases and J lost 1 base. The V gene's germline CDR1 is ENHRY and CDR2 SYGVKD. CDR3 length: 16 amino acids. The CDR3 nucleotides read TGTGCCATCAGAAACGGGGAGGGGGCTGGGAACACTGAAGCTTTCTTT. Its translation is CAIRNGEGAGNTEAFF.

In this sample, this clone turned up once. The chain joins TRBV5-5 to TRBJ1-2; D gene unclear. Germline assignment: CDR1 SGHKS and CDR2 YYEKEE (reference sequence). This CDR3 contains 16 residues. V lost 0 bases and J 2 bases, leaving 14 bases between the germline ends. CDR3 residues: CASSLEIVEGNYGYTF. The CDR3 coding sequence is TGTGCCAGCAGCTTGGAGATTGTCGAGGGAAACTATGGCTACACCTTC. The full variable domain, rest sourced from reference TRBV5-5 and TRBJ1-2, is DAGVTQSPTHLIKTRGQQVTLRCSPISGHKSVSWYQQVLGQGPQFIFQYYEKEERGRGNFPDRFSARQFPNYSSELNVNALLLGDSALYLCASSLEIVEGNYGYTFGSGTRLTVV.

CDR3 in DNA: TGTGCCACCAGTGATTTGAAACAGACGCTCAATGAGCAGTTCTTC. It translates to CATSDLKQTLNEQFF. J is TRBJ2-1 and V is TRBV24-1; D remains unclear. CDR1 is KGHDR, CDR2 SFDVKD, per germline. The CDR3 covers 15 residues. V was clipped by 0 bases and J by 6 bases, with 11 bases between them.

The genes are TRBV29-1 and TRBJ2-1; no clear D. The CDR3 runs to 17 residues. The germline V gene has CDR1 SQVTM and CDR2 ANQGSEA. The V and J ends lost 0 bases and 2 bases respectively, with 17 bases between them. CDR3 nucleotides: TGCAGCGTTGAAGAACCCCTTTTAGGGAAGGCCTACAATGAGCAGTTCTTC. It yields the protein CSVEEPLLGKAYNEQFF.

V is TRBV7-2 and J is TRBJ2-5; maybe TRBD1 (6 bases). CDR3 length: 15 residues. CDR1 is SGHTA, CDR2 FQGNSA, per germline. Between the trimmed V and J ends, which lost 9 bases and 3 bases, there was a span of 20 bases. The CDR3 region is CASSHLTGKEETQYF. The DNA of the CDR3 is TGTGCCAGTAGCCACCTTACAGGGAAGGAAGAGACCCAGTACTTC.

This clone appeared once. For the CDR3, the DNA is TGTGCCAGCAGTTACCGGGGACAGGATAATTCACCCCTCCACTTT. Protein product: CASSYRGQDNSPLHF. The chain carries TRBV6-5 and TRBJ1-6; the match to TRBD1 covers 8 bases. CDR3 length: 15 residues. In germline, CDR1 is MNHEY, CDR2 SVGAGI. V dropped 2 bases and J dropped 5; count of bases not matched to a gene: 2.

This sequence joins TRBV7-9 and TRBJ1-1; D is undetermined. Germline values: CDR1 SEHNR, CDR2 FQNEAQ (reference sequence). The CDR3 is 12 amino acids. The V and J ends lost 5 bases and 5 bases respectively, with 9 bases between them. The CDR3 is CASSNEGTEAFF. The CDR3 bases are TGTGCCAGCAGCAACGAGGGTACTGAAGCTTTCTTT.

This clone has a single count. V is TRBV10-3 and J is TRBJ2-5, with 7 bases identical to TRBD1. The CDR3 contains 14 residues. V lost 6 bases to trimming and J lost 4 bases; unmatched junction nucleotides: 8. Looked up from germline, CDR1 is ENHRY and CDR2 is SYGVKD. CDR3 protein: CAISGLTGAETQYF. CDR3 bases: TGTGCCATCAGCGGACTCACAGGGGCAGAGACCCAGTACTTC.

V and J are TRBV3-1 (or the pseudogene TRBV3-2) and TRBJ1-1; D is undetermined. The CDR3 contains 13 residues. V shed 0 bases and J shed 8 bases, with 10 bases lying between them. Germline V gives CDR1 LGHDT, CDR2 YNNKEL (reference sequence). CDR3 DNA: TGTGCCAGCAGCCAAGATCGAAGAACAGAAGCTTTCTTT. Protein sequence: CASSQDRRTEAFF.

J is TRBJ2-1 and V is TRBV7-2; 11 bases line up with TRBD2. J gave up 9 bases and V 3 bases, and 4 bases lay outside the gene matches. Germline assignment: CDR1 SGHTA and CDR2 FQGNSA. The CDR3 totals 14 residues. This chain's CDR3 is CASSFSGRAGEQFF. For the CDR3, the DNA is TGTGCCAGCAGCTTTAGCGGGAGGGCCGGTGAGCAGTTCTTC.

The chain couples TRBV12-3 or TRBV12-4 to TRBJ1-2, with D maybe TRBD1 (5 bases). The CDR3 runs 13 residues. V was cut by 8 bases and J by 6 bases, with 16 bases left in between. The CDR3 DNA reads as TGTGCCAGCCGACCCGGGACGTCCGATGGCTACACCTTC. Protein sequence: CASRPGTSDGYTF.

The chain is built from TRBV7-3 and TRBJ1-5; D not certain. The germline V gene has CDR1 SGHTA and CDR2 FQGTGA. The CDR3 extends over 14 amino acids. With 0 bases removed from V and 5 bases from J, the gap between germline ends came to 8 bases. DNA of the CDR3: TGTGCCAGCAGCTTAACAGGGAGGGATCAGCCCCAGCATTTT. Amino acids: CASSLTGRDQPQHF.

This clone was detected only once. This chain links TRBV19 with TRBJ2-7, with 7 bases that match TRBD2. Unmatched junction bases numbered 2, after V lost 3 bases and J lost 0 bases. This CDR3 has 14 amino acids. Per the germline V gene, CDR1 is LNHDA and CDR2 is SQIVND (reference sequence). The CDR3 loop is CASSMTSYSYEQYF. CDR3 bases: TGTGCCAGTAGTATGACTAGCTACTCCTACGAGCAGTACTTC.

This chain links TRBV9 with TRBJ1-1; D uncertain. The V gene's germline CDR1 is SGDLS and CDR2 YYNGEE. The CDR3 totals 14 residues. The V end was cut by 0 bases, the J end by 4 bases, with 10 bases between. The CDR3 DNA is TGTGCCAGCAGCGTAGTAATTGGGAGCACTGAAGCTTTCTTT. Translating gives CASSVVIGSTEAFF.

This sequence joins TRBV6-1 and TRBJ1-4, with 7 bases lining up with TRBD1. After removal of 2 bases from V and 7 bases from J, the junction contained 7 bases not matched to a gene. The CDR3 sequence is 15 residues long. Germline lookup yields CDR1 MNHNS and CDR2 SASEGT. CDR3 nucleotide sequence: TGTGCCAGCAGTGAATCAGGGGGTCGATCTGAAAAACTGTTTTTT. This codes for CASSESGGRSEKLFF.

The genes are TRBV5-1 and TRBJ1-5; D not certain. V was shortened by 2 bases and J by 7 bases, with 13 bases between the two germline ends. This CDR3 is 14 amino acids long. The germline V gene has CDR1 SGHRS and CDR2 YFSETQ. CDR3 loop: CASSFDGVEQPQHF. In DNA form, the CDR3 reads TGCGCCAGCAGCTTCGATGGAGTCGAACAGCCCCAGCATTTT.

Only one count was recorded for this clone. This rearrangement joins TRBV10-3 to TRBJ1-1, with a possible D match to TRBD1 (6 bases). Germline V lookup: CDR1 ENHRY, CDR2 SYGVKD. Trimming stripped 3 bases from V and 3 bases from J, with 14 bases between. This CDR3 region has 15 residues. The CDR3 region is CAISDLGAGDTEAFF. The CDR3 nucleotides read TGTGCCATCAGTGATTTGGGGGCAGGAGACACTGAAGCTTTCTTT.

The chain recombines TRBV29-1 with TRBJ2-7, with 7 bases fitting TRBD2. This CDR3 spans 14 amino acids. V shed 7 bases and J 6 bases; nucleotides not matched to a gene: 15. Germline V gene data show CDR1 as SQVTM and CDR2 as ANQGSEA. CDR3 coding DNA: TGCAGCGCCGCGCAAATCCTGGGGGAGGGCGAGCAGTACTTC. Translating gives CSAAQILGEGEQYF.

The V and J genes are TRBV3-1 (or the pseudogene TRBV3-2) and TRBJ1-2, with D possibly TRBD1 on 6 matching bases. V shed 1 base and J shed 8 bases, with 14 bases lying between them. The germline V gene encodes CDR1 LGHDT and CDR2 YNNKEL (reference sequence). The CDR3 has 14 amino acids. For the CDR3, the DNA is TGTGCCAGCAGCCAAGTCCAGGGGCGCGGAGGCTACACCTTC. This sequence encodes CASSQVQGRGGYTF.

This clone was picked up a small number of times. The chain recombines TRBV5-8 with TRBJ1-2, with D uncertain. Trimming removed 4 bases from V and 7 bases from J, with 14 bases in between. Germline V lookup: CDR1 SGHTS, CDR2 YDEGEE. This CDR3 comprises 13 residues. The DNA for the CDR3 is TGTGCCAGCAGCCCCTGGGCAGAAACTGGCTACACCTTC. Residues: CASSPWAETGYTF.

This rearrangement joins TRBV2 to TRBJ2-2; D is undetermined. This CDR3 comprises 15 residues. Germline V gives CDR1 SNHLY, CDR2 FYNNEI. V dropped 4 bases and J dropped 6 bases, with 15 bases sitting between them. CDR3 DNA: TGTGCCAGCAGTGGAAGACTCTCATCAGCCGGGGAGCTGTTTTTT. It yields the protein CASSGRLSSAGELFF.

The chain combines TRBV15 with TRBJ2-5; D assignment may be TRBD1 or TRBD2 (5 bases each). The CDR3 sequence is 17 residues long. Germline V gene lookup returns CDR1 LNHNV and CDR2 YYDKDF (reference sequence). The V end was cut by 1 base, the J end by 1 base, with 16 bases between. CDR3 in DNA: TGTGCCACCAGCAGAGGAGGGGCAGGGTGGGGCCAAGAGACCCAGTACTTC. Protein product: CATSRGGAGWGQETQYF.